The source of this T cell receptor beta chain is a study of blood T cell repertoires in COVID-19. Germline lookup yields CDR1 LGHDT and CDR2 YNNKEL (reference sequence). The ends lost 1 base at V and 10 bases at J; junction bases unmatched: 16. The CDR3 has 17 amino acids. Using immunoSEQ multiplex PCR, the repertoire was profiled, and TCRdb retains in-frame clones only, with some absent. The sample includes approximately 150,000 clones, approximately 84% of them seen just once. This chain links TRBV3-1 (or the pseudogene TRBV3-2) with TRBJ2-1, with 7 bases identical to TRBD2. This sequence originates from a woman aged 45-60 years with acute COVID-19. Material for sequencing was PBMCs or T cells enriched from blood (not recorded which). CDR3 loop: CASSQGGRKAGVEEQFF. The CDR3 DNA is TGTGCCAGCAGCCAAGGTGGGCGAAAGGCGGGAGTAGAGGAGCAGTTCTTC.